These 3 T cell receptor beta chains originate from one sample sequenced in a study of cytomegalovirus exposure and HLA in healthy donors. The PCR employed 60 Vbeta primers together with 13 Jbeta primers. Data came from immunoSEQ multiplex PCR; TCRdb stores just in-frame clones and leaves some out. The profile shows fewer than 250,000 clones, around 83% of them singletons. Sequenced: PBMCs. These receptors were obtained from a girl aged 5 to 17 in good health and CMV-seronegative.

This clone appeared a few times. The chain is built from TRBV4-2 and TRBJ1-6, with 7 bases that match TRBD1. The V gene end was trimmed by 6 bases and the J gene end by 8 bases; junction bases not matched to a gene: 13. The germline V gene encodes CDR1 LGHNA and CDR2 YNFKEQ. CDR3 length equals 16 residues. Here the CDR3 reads CASRHRRDSRDSPLHF. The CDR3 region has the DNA TGTGCCAGCAGACACAGAAGGGACAGCCGGGATTCACCCCTCCACTTT.

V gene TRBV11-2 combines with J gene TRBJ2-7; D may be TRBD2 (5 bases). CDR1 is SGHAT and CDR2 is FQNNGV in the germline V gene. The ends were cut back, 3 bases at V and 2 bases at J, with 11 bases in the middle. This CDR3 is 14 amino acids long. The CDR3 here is CASSFSSGPYEQYF. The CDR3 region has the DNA TGTGCCAGCAGCTTCTCGAGCGGACCCTACGAGCAGTACTTC.

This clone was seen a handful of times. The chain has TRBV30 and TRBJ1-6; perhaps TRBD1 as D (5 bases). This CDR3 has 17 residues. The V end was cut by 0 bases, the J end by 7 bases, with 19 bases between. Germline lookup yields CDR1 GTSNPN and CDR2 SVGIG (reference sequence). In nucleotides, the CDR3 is TGTGCCTGGAGTGTTGACTTGACAGCTGGTGGAAATTCACCCCTCCACTTT. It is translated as CAWSVDLTAGGNSPLHF.